This paragraph covers one T cell receptor beta chain sequence. No antigen is known for it. No much larger clonotype is one base removed from it; base qualities were not supplied. The library was made by the immunoSEQ multiplex PCR assay. TCRdb stores this immuneACCESS table with in-frame sequences only. Part of the clones is absent; in the studies checked, under half of the shortfall reflects unresolved V genes, and no reason is known for the rest. The sample has around 100,000 clones on record, 90% to 95% of them singletons. 0.9% of the sample is held by the ten biggest clonotypes. The data stem from a study of T cell changes during pregnancy in multiple sclerosis (dated by TCRdb to between 2017 and 2020). Turning to the overall study: The study examined how the T cell repertoire changed over the course of pregnancy in women with multiple sclerosis.

The germline V and J ends show losses of 5 bases and 0 bases respectively, and no gene match explains 4 bases of the junction. Its CDR3 holds 15 amino acids, cysteine through phenylalanine. Left in the record is the CDR3 DNA by itself, 45 bases read in frame from the first base. CDR1 MGHRA and CDR2 YSYEKL were looked up in the germline V gene. The input for sequencing was peripheral blood, taken before pregnancy. The TCR originated in a female donor with multiple sclerosis, enrolled in a pregnancy study. Recombination linked TRBV4-1 to TRBJ1-3, and 7 bases in between align with TRBD1. At the DNA level, the sequence is TGCGCCAGCAGCGAACAGGGGATCTCTGGAAACACCATATATTTT. Its amino acids are CASSEQGISGNTIYF.